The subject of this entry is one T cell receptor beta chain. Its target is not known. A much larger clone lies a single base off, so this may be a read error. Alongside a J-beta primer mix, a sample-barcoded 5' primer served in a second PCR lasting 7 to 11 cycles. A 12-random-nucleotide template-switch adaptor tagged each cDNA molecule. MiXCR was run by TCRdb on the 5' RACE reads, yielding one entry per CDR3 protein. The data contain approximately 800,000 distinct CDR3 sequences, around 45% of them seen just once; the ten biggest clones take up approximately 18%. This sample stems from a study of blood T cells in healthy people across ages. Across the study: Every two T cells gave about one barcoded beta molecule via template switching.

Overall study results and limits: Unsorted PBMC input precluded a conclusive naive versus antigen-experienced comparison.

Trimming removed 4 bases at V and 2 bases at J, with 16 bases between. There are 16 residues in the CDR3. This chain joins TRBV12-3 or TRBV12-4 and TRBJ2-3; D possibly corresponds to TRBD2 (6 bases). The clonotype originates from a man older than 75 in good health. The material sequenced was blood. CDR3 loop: CASSSLARGPTDTQYF. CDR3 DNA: TGTGCCAGCAGTTCCCTAGCGAGAGGGCCCACAGATACGCAGTATTTT.